Described below is a single TCR beta chain sequence and its context. The antigen remains undetermined. Unmatched junction bases numbered 8, after V lost 2 bases and J lost 8 bases. The CDR3 sequence is 14 residues long. From germline, CDR1 is SGHRS and CDR2 YFSETQ. This record belongs to a study of T cell responses to AZD1222 COVID-19 vaccine. Regarding the study as a whole: Rises in breadth and depth of Spike-specific TCRs came after two AZD1222 doses.

The protocol was immunoSEQ multiplex PCR, while the TCRdb copy is restricted to in-frame clones and leaves out a portion. The sample lists fewer than 200,000 clones, 70% to 90% seen once, with about 6.1% in the top ten. The chain has TRBV5-1 and TRBJ1-2; 8 positions match TRBD1. The sample in question was peripheral blood, obtained on day 0 of AZD1222 vaccination. This TCR came from an adult in good health. CDR3 sequence reads: CASSFTGQVYGYTF. CDR3 in DNA: TGCGCCAGCAGCTTTACGGGACAGGTTTACGGCTACACCTTC.